This T cell receptor beta chain was recorded in a study of response to subunit inactivated influenza vaccine. A few counts support this clonotype. The antigen remains unidentified. Study observations and caveats: Authors proposed each seasonal influenza vaccination draws in few new T cells.

TCRdb redid the calling of the RT-PCR reads with MiXCR, one entry per CDR3 protein. The data hold around 760,000 distinct CDR3 sequences, with roughly 13% observed a single time. With 2 bases removed from V and 6 bases from J, the gap between germline ends came to 8 bases. This CDR3 spans 12 amino acids. Germline V lookup: CDR1 KGHSY, CDR2 FQNENV. The sequence derives from a man aged 50-59 years who received an inactivated influenza vaccine. Sample: PBMCs from blood, taken 14 to 15 days before vaccination. The rearrangement uses TRBV16 and TRBJ2-7; D uncertain. The CDR3 DNA follows: TGTGCCAGCAGCCAACCTAATTTCGAGCAGTACTTC. The encoded protein is CASSQPNFEQYF.